One sample yielded the 8 T cell receptor beta chains listed below, sequenced in a study of blood T cell repertoires in COVID-19. Repertoires were generated with immunoSEQ multiplex PCR, while TCRdb's copy carries only in-frame clones and drops some. The sample has some 50,000 clones, roughly nine tenths seen once. Input material: peripheral blood. The source of these receptors is a man aged 40-55 years with acute or convalescent COVID-19.

This chain links TRBV12-3 or TRBV12-4 with TRBJ2-1, with 7 bases matching TRBD2. V lost 4 bases and J lost 9; bases outside the gene matches: 6. The CDR3 contains 13 residues. CDR3 coding DNA: TGTGCCAGCAGTTGGACTAGAAGGACTGAGCAGTTCTTC. It encodes CASSWTRRTEQFF.

Of note for this clone: The sample carries other DNA sequences with the same CDR3. The chain uses TRBV18 and TRBJ1-1; no definite D call. Between the trimmed V and J ends, which lost 1 base and 1 base, there was a span of 4 bases. Germline CDR1 reads KGHSH; CDR2 reads LQKENI. This CDR3 is 13 amino acids long. The CDR3 DNA is TGTGCCAGCTCACCACGACAGAACACTGAAGCTTTCTTT. Translation: CASSPRQNTEAFF.

The chain links TRBV2 to TRBJ1-3; the match to TRBD1 covers 8 bases. The CDR3 sequence is 14 residues long. Germline CDR1 and CDR2: SNHLY and FYNNEI. V lost 8 bases to trimming and J lost 3 bases; unmatched junction nucleotides: 6. The CDR3 DNA reads as TGTGCCAGCGCAGGGGGCTTAATTGGAAACACCATATATTTT. It is translated as CASAGGLIGNTIYF.

The V gene is TRBV6-6, the J gene TRBJ1-1; D perhaps matches TRBD1 (6 bases). V lost 6 bases to trimming and J lost 3 bases, with 14 bases between them. CDR3 size: 14 residues. Germline V gene lookup returns CDR1 MNHNY and CDR2 SVGAGI (reference sequence). CDR3 residues: CASSSGGADTEAFF. CDR3 coding DNA: TGTGCCAGCAGCAGCGGGGGGGCTGACACTGAAGCTTTCTTT.

The rearrangement uses TRBV28 and TRBJ1-3; no reliable D call. CDR1 is MDHEN and CDR2 is SYDVKM in the germline V gene. CDR3 size: 16 residues. V was shortened by 5 bases and J by 2 bases, with 16 bases between the two germline ends. For the CDR3, the DNA is TGTGCCAGCAGTACGGTCCTTTCGAGTACTGGAAACACCATATATTTT. Its protein product is CASSTVLSSTGNTIYF.

This chain connects TRBV7-2 to TRBJ2-7, with D possibly TRBD2 on 6 matching bases. The CDR3 length is 13 residues. V lost 7 bases and J 4 bases, leaving 14 bases between the germline ends. In germline, CDR1 is SGHTA, CDR2 FQGNSA. CDR3 coding DNA: TGTGCCAGCATGGCGGGAAAAATGTACGAGCAGTACTTC. Protein sequence: CASMAGKMYEQYF.

J is TRBJ2-7 and V is TRBV5-1; possible D gene TRBD1, 5 bases. This CDR3 is built from 18 residues. Trimming pared 5 bases from V and 5 bases from J, leaving 29 bases between. Germline assignment: CDR1 SGHRS and CDR2 YFSETQ. CDR3 bases: TGCGCCAGCAGTAAGGTTTTGGGTTTTGGGCAGGGTCCAGACGAGCAGTACTTC. Translation: CASSKVLGFGQGPDEQYF.

The rearrangement links TRBV5-1 to TRBJ1-1; 8 bases agree with TRBD1. Germline CDR1 reads SGHRS; CDR2 reads YFSETQ. The CDR3 runs to 15 residues. With V trimmed by 0 bases and J by 5 bases, 6 bases remained unmatched. The CDR3 protein is CASSLDGQGRTEAFF. In DNA, the CDR3 is TGCGCCAGCAGCTTGGACGGACAGGGTCGGACTGAAGCTTTCTTT.